What follows are 32 T cell receptor beta chains derived from one specimen sequenced in a study of blood T cells in healthy people across ages. Alongside a J-beta primer mix, a sample-barcoded 5' primer served in a second PCR lasting roughly 7 to 11 cycles. TCRdb reprocessed the 5' RACE reads with MiXCR, giving one entry per CDR3 protein. The sample includes about 780,000 distinct CDR3 sequences, about half of them seen just once. Sequenced input: blood. These receptors were taken from a man older than 75 in good health.

This clonotype was picked up a small number of times. This may be a read error: a much more frequent sequence differs by one nucleotide. This chain joins TRBV7-7 and TRBJ2-7, with D tentatively TRBD1 (6 bases). CDR1 is SSHAT, CDR2 FNYEAQ, per germline (reference sequence). The CDR3 has 13 residues. DNA for the CDR3: TGTGCCAGCAGCGTAGCGCGAGGGGGCGAGCAGTACTTC. Its protein product is CASSVARGGEQYF.

In this sample, this clonotype turned up once. The rearrangement uses TRBV12-3 or TRBV12-4 and TRBJ2-3; maybe TRBD2 (6 bases). With 7 bases removed from V and 8 bases from J, the gap between germline ends came to 19 bases. The CDR3 loop spans 14 amino acids. CDR3 in amino acids: CASTMGVGTGTQYF. The CDR3 nucleotides read TGTGCCAGCACCATGGGGGTCGGGACTGGTACGCAGTATTTT.

The chain has TRBV30 and TRBJ2-3; D gene uncertain. This CDR3 is built from 13 residues. Trimming removed 3 bases from V and 0 bases from J, with 7 bases in between. Germline CDR1 is GTSNPN and CDR2 is SVGIG (reference sequence). The CDR3: CAWRAPSTDTQYF. CDR3 in DNA: TGTGCCTGGAGGGCACCAAGCACAGATACGCAGTATTTT. Filled out from reference TRBV30 and TRBJ2-3, the complete variable domain reads SQTIHQWPATLVQPVGSPLSLECTVEGTSNPNLYWYRQAAGRGLQLLFYSVGIGQISSEVPQNLSASRPQDRQFILSSKKLLLSDSGFYLCAWRAPSTDTQYFGPGTRLTVL.

This clonotype has just a few counts. It may be a read error: a sequence one base away is much more abundant. This chain connects TRBV29-1 to TRBJ2-7, with D possibly TRBD1 on 6 matching bases. V was shortened by 4 bases and J by 6 bases, with 16 bases between the two germline ends. This CDR3 is built from 13 residues. CDR1 is SQVTM and CDR2 is ANQGSEA in the germline V gene. DNA of the CDR3: TGCAGCGTTGGTGAGGGGGTGATTGTCGAGCAGTACTTC. Encoded protein: CSVGEGVIVEQYF.

The chain employs TRBV27 and TRBJ2-2, with 8 bases matching TRBD2. Unmatched junction bases numbered 12, after V lost 4 bases and J lost 5 bases. CDR3 length: 17 amino acids. Germline CDR1 is MNHEY and CDR2 is SMNVEV (reference sequence). The CDR3 DNA reads TGTGCCAGCAGTTCGGTCTCCGGGACTAGTGGAACCGGGGAGCTGTTTTTT. Amino acid sequence: CASSSVSGTSGTGELFF.

This clonotype was picked up a small number of times. The chain links TRBV20-1 to TRBJ2-4; the D call may be TRBD1 or TRBD2 (5 bases each). The last part of the DNA fits TRBJ2-5 better; the J call may be wrong. Germline lookup yields CDR1 DFQATT and CDR2 SNEGSKA (reference sequence). The CDR3 contains 13 residues. The CDR3: CSARTVRGETQYF. Written as DNA, the CDR3 is TGCAGTGCTAGAACCGTGAGGGGAGAGACCCAGTACTTC.

With regard to this clonotype: Given a much more abundant clone one base away, this may be a read error. The gene calls are TRBV20-1 and TRBJ2-5; D is perhaps TRBD1 or TRBD2 (5 bases each). Germline lookup yields CDR1 DFQATT and CDR2 SNEGSKA (reference sequence). This CDR3 contains 14 residues. CDR3 in DNA: TGCAATGCTCCGGCCAGCGGTTGGGGGGAGACCCAGTACTTC. Encoded protein: CNAPASGWGETQYF.

The chain links TRBV20-1 to TRBJ2-7; TRBD2 matches at 13 bases. CDR1 and CDR2 from the germline V gene are DFQATT and SNEGSKA (reference sequence). The CDR3 runs 14 residues. V was clipped by 6 bases and J by 4 bases; unmatched bases: 6. This chain's CDR3 is CSALQTSGGYEQYF. The CDR3 nucleotides read TGCAGTGCCCTCCAGACTAGCGGGGGGTACGAGCAGTACTTC.

The J gene is TRBJ2-1, the V gene TRBV7-9, with D perhaps matching TRBD1 or TRBD2 (6 bases each). CDR3 size: 17 residues. The V and J ends lost 5 bases and 1 base respectively, with 18 bases between them. Germline V gene lookup returns CDR1 SEHNR and CDR2 FQNEAQ (reference sequence). The chain's CDR3 is CASSPIGGGTSYNEQFF. The CDR3 DNA reads TGTGCCAGCAGCCCCATCGGGGGCGGCACTTCCTACAATGAGCAGTTCTTC.

This clonotype was detected only once. The chain carries TRBV25-1 and TRBJ2-5; TRBD1 matches 9 bases. Germline-derived CDR1 and CDR2 are MGHDK and SYGVNS. V shed 8 bases, J shed 2 bases, and the junction held 3 bases outside the gene matches. CDR3 length: 13 amino acids. The CDR3 nucleotides are TGTGCCAGCGGACAGGGGAGGCAAGAGACCCAGTACTTC. Translation gives CASGQGRQETQYF. The entire variable domain, with the rest obtained from reference TRBV25-1 and TRBJ2-5, is as follows: EADIYQTPRYLVIGTGKKITLECSQTMGHDKMYWYQQDPGMELHLIHYSYGVNSTEKGDLSSESTVSRIRTEHFPLTLESARPSHTSQYLCASGQGRQETQYFGPGTRLLVL.

The chain is built from TRBV3-1 and TRBJ2-5; the match to TRBD1 covers 8 bases. The CDR3 consists of 14 residues. The germline V gene encodes CDR1 LGHDT and CDR2 YNNKEL (reference sequence). V was clipped by 5 bases and J by 4 bases; unmatched bases: 6. The CDR3 loop is CASSYATGGETQYF. Here the CDR3 DNA reads TGTGCCAGCAGCTACGCAACAGGGGGAGAGACCCAGTACTTC.

This clonotype was detected only a few times. This chain uses TRBV7-3 with TRBJ2-1; D gene uncertain. The CDR3 spans 17 residues. V was pared by 0 bases and J by 0 bases, with 12 bases between. Looked up from germline, CDR1 is SGHTA and CDR2 is FQGTGA. The chain's CDR3 is CASSLTQSGYSYNEQFF. CDR3 bases: TGTGCCAGCAGCTTAACCCAGTCCGGGTACTCCTACAATGAGCAGTTCTTC.

Turning to this clonotype: A much larger clone differs from this one at a single base, so this may be a read error. The chain has TRBV20-1 and TRBJ2-3, with D perhaps matching TRBD1 (6 bases). Germline CDR1 and CDR2: DFQATT and SNEGSKA (reference sequence). The length of the CDR3 is 15 residues. The CDR3 sequence is CSARVRAGVTETQYF. The CDR3 DNA is TGCAGTGCTAGAGTAAGAGCAGGGGTGACAGAGACGCAGTATTTT.

The CDR3 coding sequence is TGTGCCAGCAGCTCTCGAGGGCGTGAAGCTTTCTTT. Translation gives CASSSRGREAFF. The chain couples TRBV6-1 to TRBJ1-1; D is unresolved. Trimming removed 6 bases from V and 7 bases from J, with 12 bases in between. CDR3 length: 12 amino acids. The germline gives CDR1 MNHNS, CDR2 SASEGT.

This clonotype was counted a few times. The chain joins TRBV29-1 to TRBJ2-5, with 7 bases identical to TRBD1. The better agreement between TRBJ2-7 and the DNA end casts doubt on the J call. CDR1 and CDR2 (germline): SQVTM, ANQGSEA. This CDR3 has 13 residues. This chain's CDR3 is CSVLTGQNYEQYF. CDR3 coding DNA: TGCAGCGTGCTAACGGGACAGAACTACGAGCAGTACTTC.

This chain connects TRBV4-2 to TRBJ2-7; TRBD2 matches at 8 bases. The germline V gene has CDR1 LGHNA and CDR2 YNFKEQ. The trim removed 4 bases at V and 3 bases at J, leaving 11 bases unmatched. The length of the CDR3 is 16 residues. The CDR3 sequence is CASSLDAAGEGYEQYF. The CDR3 region has the DNA TGTGCCAGCAGCCTGGACGCAGCGGGAGAAGGCTACGAGCAGTACTTC.

The rearrangement links TRBV5-1 to TRBJ2-5; 9 bases are shared with TRBD2. The germline gives CDR1 SGHRS, CDR2 YFSETQ. The CDR3 loop spans 15 amino acids. Trimming at V came to 0 bases and at J to 11 bases, leaving 11 bases not matched to a gene. The CDR3 bases are TGCGCCAGCAGCTTGGTGGCTAGCGGGAATCATGAGCAGTACTTC. Its protein is CASSLVASGNHEQYF.

Worth noting for this clonotype: A read error is possible here, since a much larger clone lies one base away. The V call is TRBV10-3, the J call TRBJ1-4; weak D call: TRBD1 (5 bases). CDR3 length equals 12 residues. The V gene's germline CDR1 is ENHRY and CDR2 SYGVKD. CDR3 sequence: CAIGQPEERLFF. The CDR3 nucleotides read TGTGCCATCGGACAACCCGAGGAAAGACTGTTTTTT.

This clonotype was counted once. One end of the junction does not line up with germline, which may come from a read error. The chain employs TRBV7-6 and TRBJ2-1; D possibly corresponds to TRBD1 (6 bases). Germline V gene lookup returns CDR1 SGHVS and CDR2 FNYEAQ. The CDR3 is 16 amino acids. CDR3 sequence reads: CAGSLVRTEAYNEQFF. CDR3 in DNA: TGTGCCGGCAGCTTAGTTCGGACAGAAGCCTACAATGAGCAGTTCTTC.

The V gene is TRBV9, the J gene TRBJ2-1, with 8 bases fitting TRBD2. J lost 3 bases, V lost 4 bases, and 9 bases had no gene match. Germline values: CDR1 SGDLS, CDR2 YYNGEE. The CDR3 length is 16 residues. CDR3 sequence: CASSTKAGAVYNEQFF. CDR3 nucleotides: TGTGCCAGCAGCACCAAAGCGGGAGCGGTCTACAATGAGCAGTTCTTC.

This clonotype was counted only a few times. This may be a read error, as it is one base from a much larger clone. The rearrangement links TRBV7-2 to TRBJ1-2; D unclear. Germline V gene data show CDR1 as SGHTA and CDR2 as FQGNSA. Trimming cost V 2 bases and J 2 bases, with 9 bases left between them. This CDR3 spans 14 amino acids. As DNA, the CDR3 is TGTGCCAGCAGCTTATGGGAAGGGAACTATGGCTACACCTTC. Translation: CASSLWEGNYGYTF.

The V call is TRBV11-2, the J call TRBJ2-4; TRBD1 or TRBD2 may be the D gene (6 bases each). Near its end, the DNA agrees better with TRBJ2-7, so the J call may be wrong. The germline V gene has CDR1 SGHAT and CDR2 FQNNGV. The CDR3 is 14 residues long. In DNA, the CDR3 is TGTGCCAGCAGCTTAGAACAGGGAGGCTACGAGCAGTACTTC. Translation: CASSLEQGGYEQYF.

The CDR3 sequence: CASRTTTHTDTQYF. CDR3 DNA: TGTGCCAGTCGGACTACCACCCACACAGATACGCAGTATTTT. The chain joins TRBV6-1 to TRBJ2-3; possible D gene TRBD2, 6 bases. This CDR3 has 14 residues. Trimming shortened V by 9 bases and J by 2 bases, and 15 bases separated the two germline ends. CDR1 is MNHNS and CDR2 is SASEGT in the germline V gene.

The CDR3 loop is CASSLLEWTQETQYF. Written as DNA, the CDR3 is TGTGCCAGCAGCTTATTAGAATGGACCCAAGAGACCCAGTACTTC. This rearrangement joins TRBV7-9 to TRBJ2-5; D call uncertain. This CDR3 region has 15 residues. Trimming pared 2 bases from V and 1 base from J, leaving 11 bases between. Per germline, CDR1 SEHNR and CDR2 FQNEAQ (reference sequence). The whole variable domain, filled in from reference TRBV7-9 and TRBJ2-5, reads DTGVSQNPRHKITKRGQNVTFRCDPISEHNRLYWYRQTLGQGPEFLTYFQNEAQLEKSRLLSDRFSAERPKGSFSTLEIQRTEQGDSAMYLCASSLLEWTQETQYFGPGTRLLVL.

This sequence joins TRBV12-3 or TRBV12-4 and TRBJ2-7, with D perhaps matching TRBD2 (6 bases). Between the trimmed V and J ends, which lost 5 bases and 5 bases, there was a span of 19 bases. The CDR3 is 15 residues long. CDR3 DNA sequence: TGTGCCAGCAGTCCATGGGGGGTTAGTTTAGACGAGCAGTACTTC. It specifies CASSPWGVSLDEQYF.

This clonotype has a handful of counts. V gene TRBV30 combines with J gene TRBJ2-5; the D is unclear. The end of the DNA aligns better with TRBJ2-7, so the J call may be wrong. Germline V CDR1 and CDR2: GTSNPN, SVGIG (reference sequence). The CDR3 is 11 residues long. The CDR3 DNA reads as TGTGCCTGGGAACACGGTAACGAGCAGTACTTC. Amino acids: CAWEHGNEQYF.

The rearrangement uses TRBV28 and TRBJ1-2; 11 bases match TRBD1. Germline CDR1 MDHEN, CDR2 SYDVKM. This CDR3 is 16 amino acids long. Trimming cost V 3 bases and J 4 bases; bases outside gene matches: 7. CDR3 loop: CASSLSGTGGVYGYTF. The CDR3 nucleotides read TGTGCCAGCAGTTTGTCCGGGACAGGGGGAGTCTATGGCTACACCTTC.

This rearrangement joins TRBV7-8 to TRBJ2-2; D might be TRBD1 (5 bases). The length of the CDR3 is 15 residues. Per the germline V gene, CDR1 is SGHVS and CDR2 is FQNEAQ. V dropped 1 base and J dropped 5 bases, with 11 bases sitting between them. For the CDR3, the DNA is TGTGCCAGCAGCTTAGTGTTGGGGCGTACCGGGGAGCTGTTTTTT. Its translation: CASSLVLGRTGELFF.

This clonotype was seen many times. The rearrangement uses TRBV9 and TRBJ2-3; 7 bases match TRBD2. The CDR3 sequence is 16 residues long. The ends lost 4 bases at V and 0 bases at J; junction bases unmatched: 8. Germline V CDR1 and CDR2: SGDLS, YYNGEE. The CDR3 protein is CASSPRVSGSTDTQYF. CDR3 DNA: TGTGCCAGCAGCCCCCGGGTTAGCGGGAGCACAGATACGCAGTATTTT.

The chain uses TRBV4-2 and TRBJ2-1, with D possibly being TRBD2 (5 bases). This CDR3 has 14 residues. V lost 2 bases, J lost 8 bases, and 13 bases lay in between. The germline V gene encodes CDR1 LGHNA and CDR2 YNFKEQ. The CDR3 region is CASSQNLAEDEQFF. Written as DNA, the CDR3 is TGTGCCAGCAGCCAAAACCTAGCAGAGGATGAGCAGTTCTTC.

This clonotype was seen ten or more times. The V gene is TRBV7-3, the J gene TRBJ2-1, with unresolved D. From germline, CDR1 is SGHTA and CDR2 FQGTGA. This CDR3 has 13 residues. V was trimmed by 5 bases and J by 7 bases, leaving 12 bases between them. The CDR3 DNA reads as TGTGCCAGCAGCCCCGTACTTGGGAATGAGCAGTTCTTC. Its translation: CASSPVLGNEQFF. Drawing the rest from reference TRBV7-3 and TRBJ2-1, the complete variable domain is GAGVSQTPSNKVTEKGKYVELRCDPISGHTALYWYRQSLGQGPEFLIYFQGTGAADDSGLPNDRFFAVRPEGSVSTLKIQRTERGDSAVYLCASSPVLGNEQFFGPGTRLTVL.

This rearrangement joins TRBV29-1 to TRBJ2-1, with D maybe TRBD2 (6 bases). Germline loops: CDR1 SQVTM, CDR2 ANQGSEA. The CDR3 is 16 residues long. V was shortened by 4 bases and J by 3 bases, with 19 bases between the two germline ends. CDR3 residues: CSVGSGLAGIYNEQFF. In DNA form, the CDR3 reads TGCAGCGTTGGCAGTGGACTGGCGGGGATCTACAATGAGCAGTTCTTC.